This T cell receptor beta chain was found in a study of molecular identifiers for immune sequencing clone quantification. Germline V lookup: CDR1 DFQATT, CDR2 SNEGSKA (reference sequence). This CDR3 has 13 residues. The ends were cut back, 5 bases at V and 5 bases at J, with 15 bases in the middle. General observations from the study: Sizes of highly expanded clones could be underestimated through identical TCRs sharing a barcode.

Previously reported methods and listed TCR primers produced the bulk TCR libraries. TCRdb redid the calling of the PCR reads with MiXCR, one entry per CDR3 protein. This sample carries about 510,000 distinct CDR3 sequences, about a fifth of them seen once, and the ten largest clones take around 0.84%. At least ten counts were recorded for this clonotype. The target antigen is unknown. The sample consisted of naive CD8+ T cells from blood, with Jurkat cell RNA spiked in. This sample's subset: FACS-sorted CD8+CD4-CCR7+CD45RA+ naive T cells. The chain is built from TRBV20-1 and TRBJ2-5; D is unresolved. This TCR derives from a human donor in good health. Some libraries in this study had Jurkat cell RNA spiked in. DNA of the CDR3: TGCAGTGCTTTTCCCACAAAGATCGAGACCCAGTACTTC. As protein: CSAFPTKIETQYF.